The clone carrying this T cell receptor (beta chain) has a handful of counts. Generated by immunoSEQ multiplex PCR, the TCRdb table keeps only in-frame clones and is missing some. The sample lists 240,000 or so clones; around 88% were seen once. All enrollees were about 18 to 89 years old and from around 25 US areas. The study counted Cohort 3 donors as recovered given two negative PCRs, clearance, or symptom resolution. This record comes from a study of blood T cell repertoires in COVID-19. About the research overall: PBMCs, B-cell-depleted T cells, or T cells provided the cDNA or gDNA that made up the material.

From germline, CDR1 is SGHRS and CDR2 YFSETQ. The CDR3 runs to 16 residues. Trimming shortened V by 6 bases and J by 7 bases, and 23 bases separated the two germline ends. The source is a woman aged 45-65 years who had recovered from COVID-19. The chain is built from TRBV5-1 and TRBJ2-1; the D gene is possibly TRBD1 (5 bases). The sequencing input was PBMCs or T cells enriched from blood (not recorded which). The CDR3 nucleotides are TGCGCCAGCAACCCTATAGGGGTCCCCCCACGGAATGAGCAGTTCTTC. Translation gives CASNPIGVPPRNEQFF.